This T cell receptor beta chain was identified in a study of blood T cell repertoires in COVID-19. In the study overall: Sources were T cells, B-cell-depleted T cells, or PBMCs; the material itself was cDNA or gDNA.

Measured with immunoSEQ multiplex PCR; TCRdb has only the in-frame clones, and not every one. The table shows roughly 16,000 clones, with under 80% occurring only once. The clonotype comes from a man aged 65 to 85 with active or convalescent COVID-19. Sequenced material: peripheral blood.

The CDR3 nucleotides are TGTGCCAGCAGCCAGGACTCACGGGGCGAGCAGTACTTC. This translates into CASSQDSRGEQYF. V usage is TRBV2 and J usage is TRBJ2-7; tentative D call: TRBD2 (5 bases). V was clipped by 6 bases and J by 6 bases, with 15 bases between them. CDR3 length: 13 amino acids. Germline V gives CDR1 SNHLY, CDR2 FYNNEI.